These 27 T cell receptor beta chains share one sample of origin, sequenced in a study of Ad26.COV2.S vaccination and SARS-CoV-2 variants (dated by TCRdb to the early 2020s). Library prep was done by the immunoSEQ multiplex PCR assay. This is the immuneACCESS table as TCRdb keeps it, with only in-frame sequences that have V and J called. A part of the clones is gone; compared with another copy, unresolved V genes explain less than half, and the rest is unexplained. The sample contains about 350,000 clones, approximately 85% of them found a single time. Roughly 3.5% of the sample belongs to the ten largest clones. The treatment or condition label here, explained by the study, means: around 19 received Ad26.COV2.S at low or high dose, single or two shots; about 5 received placebo; per-sample allocation not given. For vaccine and placebo recipients, the sequenced repertoires came from samples collected on day 63 after the first injection.

The specimen comprised peripheral blood, sampled in a trial of Ad26.COV2.S vaccine versus placebo. Source of these receptors: a person between 18 and 59 years old who received the Ad26.COV2.S COVID-19 vaccine or a placebo.

The chain is built from TRBV28 and TRBJ2-7; D may be TRBD2 (7 bases). Germline CDR1 and CDR2: MDHEN and SYDVKM. Trimming took 1 base from V and 4 from J, leaving 14 bases between them. The CDR3 is made up of 15 amino acids. The DNA for the CDR3 is TGTGCCAGCAGTTTATCCTCGGGGAGGGGGTACGAGCAGTACTTC. It encodes CASSLSSGRGYEQYF.

This chain links TRBV6-2 or TRBV6-3 with TRBJ2-7; D is possibly TRBD1 (7 bases). Germline loops: CDR1 MNHEY, CDR2 SVGEGT. V lost 0 bases to trimming and J lost 2 bases, with 20 bases between them. This CDR3 has 18 residues. The CDR3 is CASSYSPRVEGATYEQYF. DNA for the CDR3: TGTGCCAGCAGTTACTCCCCGCGGGTGGAGGGGGCAACCTACGAGCAGTACTTC.

The V and J genes are TRBV11-2 and TRBJ2-7; 7 bases align to TRBD1. V was pared by 5 bases and J by 7 bases, with 5 bases of the junction left unmatched. CDR1 and CDR2 from the germline V gene are SGHAT and FQNNGV. The CDR3 runs to 12 residues. The CDR3 loop is CASSTTGIEQYF. Here the CDR3 DNA reads TGTGCCAGCAGCACGACAGGGATTGAGCAGTACTTC.

This chain uses TRBV10-3 with TRBJ2-1, with D possibly TRBD1 on 6 matching bases. V lost 9 bases and J lost 4, with 7 bases in between. The CDR3 is made up of 11 amino acids. The germline gives CDR1 ENHRY, CDR2 SYGVKD. The CDR3 sequence is CAIGQYNEQFF. As DNA, the CDR3 is TGTGCCATAGGACAGTACAATGAGCAGTTCTTC.

The chain is built from TRBV10-2 and TRBJ1-5; 8 bases line up with TRBD1. CDR3 length equals 14 residues. Trimming removed 6 bases from V and 4 bases from J; junction bases left unmatched: 5. In germline, CDR1 is WSHSY, CDR2 SAAADI. CDR3 sequence reads: CASRGTGPNQPQHF. The CDR3 DNA reads TGCGCCAGCAGGGGGACAGGCCCGAATCAGCCCCAGCATTTT.

This clone was seen a few times. This chain links TRBV7-2 with TRBJ1-6; unclear D gene. Trimming pared 5 bases from V and 8 bases from J, leaving 13 bases between. The CDR3 runs to 14 residues. The V gene's germline CDR1 is SGHTA and CDR2 FQGNSA. The CDR3 nucleotides are TGTGCCAGCAGCCGGAAAACTGGGGATTCACCCCTCCACTTT. This translates into CASSRKTGDSPLHF.

The chain joins TRBV7-9 to TRBJ2-3; no clear D. The V end was cut by 3 bases, the J end by 2 bases, with 9 bases between. The germline V gene has CDR1 SEHNR and CDR2 FQNEAQ (reference sequence). The CDR3 consists of 14 residues. For the CDR3, the DNA is TGTGCCAGCAGCTTTTCTGGCAACACAGATACGCAGTATTTT. Its translation is CASSFSGNTDTQYF.

This chain uses TRBV19 with TRBJ1-5; perhaps TRBD1 as D (5 bases). The V end lost 6 bases, the J end lost 0 bases, and 18 bases lay between the germline ends. Germline V gene lookup returns CDR1 LNHDA and CDR2 SQIVND (reference sequence). This CDR3 has 17 residues. This CDR3 reads CASRRDPSPYSNQPQHF. The CDR3 bases are TGTGCCAGTAGACGGGACCCTAGCCCGTATAGCAATCAGCCCCAGCATTTT.

The chain has TRBV11-2 and TRBJ2-3, with 7 bases identical to TRBD1. Trimming at V came to 4 bases and at J to 2 bases, leaving 9 bases not matched to a gene. The CDR3 consists of 16 residues. Germline-derived CDR1 and CDR2 are SGHAT and FQNNGV. CDR3 nucleotide sequence: TGTGCCAGCAGCTCCCGAGGGGGACAGATCACAGATACGCAGTATTTT. Its protein is CASSSRGGQITDTQYF.

The chain carries TRBV5-1 and TRBJ2-1, with D perhaps TRBD1 (6 bases). V was cut by 7 bases and J by 2 bases, with 19 bases left in between. CDR3 length: 16 residues. The V gene's germline CDR1 is SGHRS and CDR2 YFSETQ. The CDR3 coding sequence is TGCGCCAGCTTCTCTTTATTGGGGGCGACCTACAATGAGCAGTTCTTC. It is translated as CASFSLLGATYNEQFF. The entire variable domain, with the rest obtained from reference TRBV5-1 and TRBJ2-1, is as follows: KAGVTQTPRYLIKTRGQQVTLSCSPISGHRSVSWYQQTPGQGLQFLFEYFSETQRNKGNFPGRFSGRQFSNSRSEMNVSTLELGDSALYLCASFSLLGATYNEQFFGPGTRLTVL.

The CDR3 region has the DNA TGTGCCAGCAGTTTTACAGGCGGGAACACTGAAGCTTTCTTT. It yields the protein CASSFTGGNTEAFF. J is TRBJ1-1 and V is TRBV25-1; D is perhaps TRBD1 (5 bases). Between the trimmed V and J ends, which lost 5 bases and 1 base, there was a span of 11 bases. This CDR3 spans 14 amino acids. Germline V gene data show CDR1 as MGHDK and CDR2 as SYGVNS. Full variable domain (missing parts from reference TRBV25-1 and TRBJ1-1): EADIYQTPRYLVIGTGKKITLECSQTMGHDKMYWYQQDPGMELHLIHYSYGVNSTEKGDLSSESTVSRIRTEHFPLTLESARPSHTSQYLCASSFTGGNTEAFFGQGTRLTVV.

The chain uses TRBV2 and TRBJ2-3; 9 nucleotides match TRBD1. CDR3 length: 16 amino acids. V lost 7 bases and J lost 8; bases outside the gene matches: 16. Per the germline V gene, CDR1 is SNHLY and CDR2 is FYNNEI. The CDR3 region is CASTSGTGIDLVTQYF. DNA for the CDR3: TGTGCCAGCACCTCCGGGACAGGGATCGATCTCGTTACGCAGTATTTT.

This sequence joins TRBV10-3 and TRBJ2-5; TRBD2 matches 7 bases. The V gene end was trimmed by 2 bases and the J gene end by 3 bases; junction bases not matched to a gene: 3. CDR3 size: 14 residues. Germline V gene sequence: CDR1 ENHRY, CDR2 SYGVKD. CDR3 sequence (DNA): TGTGCCATCAGTGAGAGCGGGATTAAAGAGACCCAGTACTTC. It encodes CAISESGIKETQYF.

This clone was counted a few times. This chain uses TRBV12-3 or TRBV12-4 with TRBJ1-1; D not resolved. V lost 3 bases to trimming and J lost 6 bases, with 11 bases between them. The CDR3 length is 13 residues. The CDR3 sequence: CASSLLDGAEAFF. CDR3 nucleotide sequence: TGTGCCAGCAGTTTGCTCGACGGCGCTGAAGCTTTCTTT.

Sample share makes this clone medium-sized. The rearrangement joins TRBV19 to TRBJ2-7; D not resolved. The CDR3 has 14 residues. The V gene's germline CDR1 is LNHDA and CDR2 SQIVND (reference sequence). The ends were cut back, 7 bases at V and 2 bases at J, with 15 bases in the middle. The CDR3 loop reads CASKTSGVAYEQYF. CDR3 nucleotides: TGTGCCAGTAAGACGTCCGGAGTAGCCTACGAGCAGTACTTC.

This clone was detected a few times. The chain carries TRBV9 and TRBJ2-7; 8 bases are a match to TRBD2. Germline values: CDR1 SGDLS, CDR2 YYNGEE. The CDR3 has 17 residues. Trimming at V came to 0 bases and at J to 2 bases, leaving 10 bases not matched to a gene. For the CDR3, the DNA is TGTGCCAGCAGCGTAGGGGTACCGGGACTAGGAACCTACGAGCAGTACTTC. Residues: CASSVGVPGLGTYEQYF.

This clone has at least ten counts. The chain links TRBV30 to TRBJ1-2; no clear D. Trimming stripped 6 bases from V and 2 bases from J, with 13 bases between. The length of the CDR3 is 13 residues. CDR1 and CDR2 from the germline V gene are GTSNPN and SVGIG (reference sequence). The CDR3 loop reads CACKERRNYGYTF. For the CDR3, the DNA is TGTGCCTGTAAGGAGAGGCGGAACTATGGCTACACCTTC. The variable domain in full, completed from reference TRBV30 and TRBJ1-2, reads SQTIHQWPATLVQPVGSPLSLECTVEGTSNPNLYWYRQAAGRGLQLLFYSVGIGQISSEVPQNLSASRPQDRQFILSSKKLLLSDSGFYLCACKERRNYGYTFGSGTRLTVV.

The CDR3 loop is CASRGSLSTLNTEAFF. In DNA, the CDR3 is TGTGCCAGCAGGGGGAGTTTGTCGACTTTGAACACTGAAGCTTTCTTT. The chain combines TRBV7-2 with TRBJ1-1, with D unresolved. This CDR3 region has 16 residues. Germline CDR1 SGHTA, CDR2 FQGNSA. V lost 6 bases and J lost 0, with 17 bases in between.

CDR3 sequence: CATRLGLNTEAFF. DNA for the CDR3: TGTGCCACCAGGTTAGGACTGAACACTGAAGCTTTCTTT. The V and J genes are TRBV15 and TRBJ1-1; D is unclear. The germline CDR1 and CDR2 sequences are LNHNV and YYDKDF (reference sequence). This CDR3 spans 13 amino acids. The V gene lost 6 bases and the J gene lost 0 bases, with 8 bases spanning the gap.

The chain uses TRBV28 and TRBJ2-1; 13 bases agree with TRBD2. Germline V lookup: CDR1 MDHEN, CDR2 SYDVKM. The CDR3 has 16 amino acids. The junction had 8 bases not matched to a gene; V was cut back by 5 bases and J by 7 bases. DNA of the CDR3: TGTGCCAGCAGTGACCCCGGGACTAGCGGGAAAAATGAGCAGTTCTTC. It is translated as CASSDPGTSGKNEQFF. The full variable domain, rest sourced from reference TRBV28 and TRBJ2-1, is DVKVTQSSRYLVKRTGEKVFLECVQDMDHENMFWYRQDPGLGLRLIYFSYDVKMKEKGDIPEGYSVSREKKERFSLILESASTNQTSMYLCASSDPGTSGKNEQFFGPGTRLTVL.

In its sample, this clone was seen many times. The chain links TRBV7-8 to TRBJ2-1, with 8 bases aligning to TRBD1. The CDR3 consists of 14 residues. V lost 0 bases and J lost 8; bases outside the gene matches: 3. CDR1 is SGHVS, CDR2 FQNEAQ, per germline. Here the CDR3 DNA reads TGTGCCAGCAGCTTAGCGGGACAGGTCTATGAGCAGTTCTTC. The encoded protein is CASSLAGQVYEQFF.

The chain employs TRBV21-1 and TRBJ2-5; the table's D call, TRBD1, has no DNA check behind it. TRBV21-1 is labeled a pseudogene. The CDR3 extends over 18 amino acids. The CDR3 sequence: CASSAQGISEGIGETQYF. As DNA, the CDR3 is TGTGCCAGCAGCGCACAGGGGATCTCTGAAGGTATAGGAGAGACCCAGTACTTC.

The chain carries TRBV6-6 and TRBJ2-7; 7 bases are a match to TRBD1. This CDR3 is 14 amino acids long. Per the germline V gene, CDR1 is MNHNY and CDR2 is SVGAGI (reference sequence). J was trimmed by 6 bases and V by 2 bases; bases with no gene match: 7. The CDR3 DNA is TGTGCCAGCAGTTACGGAGCGACAGGGTTCGAGCAGTACTTC. Encoded protein: CASSYGATGFEQYF.

The chain recombines TRBV7-9 with TRBJ2-3; D possibly corresponds to TRBD1 (6 bases). Germline lookup yields CDR1 SEHNR and CDR2 FQNEAQ (reference sequence). Trimming shortened V by 2 bases and J by 9 bases, and 9 bases separated the two germline ends. This CDR3 has 12 residues. CDR3 loop: CASSLSGDTQYF. For the CDR3, the DNA is TGTGCCAGCAGCTTATCAGGGGACACGCAGTATTTT.

The chain employs TRBV6-2 or TRBV6-3 and TRBJ2-3; D may be TRBD1 or TRBD2 (5 bases each). The CDR3 sequence is 14 residues long. The V gene's germline CDR1 is MNHEY and CDR2 SVGEGT. The ends were cut back, 2 bases at V and 4 bases at J, with 10 bases in the middle. The CDR3 nucleotides read TGTGCCAGCAGTTACGCCTCGGGACCAGATACGCAGTATTTT. As protein: CASSYASGPDTQYF.

The CDR3 region is CSVGGHGGEKLFF. The CDR3 nucleotides read TGCAGCGTCGGCGGACACGGTGGTGAAAAACTGTTTTTT. This chain joins TRBV29-1 and TRBJ1-4; the D gene is possibly TRBD1 (5 bases). This CDR3 is built from 13 residues. V shed 6 bases and J shed 7 bases, with 15 bases lying between them. The germline V gene encodes CDR1 SQVTM and CDR2 ANQGSEA.

The chain couples TRBV10-3 to TRBJ2-3; TRBD1 might be the D (6 bases). V lost 6 bases, J lost 0 bases, and 10 bases lay in between. Germline assignment: CDR1 ENHRY and CDR2 SYGVKD. There are 14 residues in the CDR3. CDR3 coding DNA: TGTGCCATCAGCAGGACAGCGAGCACAGATACGCAGTATTTT. Translating it yields CAISRTASTDTQYF.